Listed below are T cell receptor beta chains from one sample, sequenced in a study of CD8 T cells in ankylosing spondylitis. A single record per CDR3 protein comes from TCRdb applying MiXCR to the 5' RACE reads. Found here are 200,000 to 250,000 distinct CDR3 sequences, more than 25% of them singletons; the top ten hold 6.6%. The sequenced material came from blood, either unsorted or a sorted T cell fraction (not recorded which). These receptors originate from a male donor with ankylosing spondylitis or in good health (not recorded which). Both conserved end residues are trimmed from each CDR3. The order of the fields is D gene, V gene, J gene, CDR3 protein. A D gene is named only where the DNA matches it firmly.

>.|TRBV6-5|TRBJ2-5
ASSYSGLPQETQY
>.|TRBV20-1|TRBJ2-3
SARASESTDTQY
>.|TRBV7-9|TRBJ1-2
ASSLENSGRYGYT
>.|TRBV7-9|TRBJ2-3
ASSLNLGQTDTQY
>.|TRBV6-5|TRBJ1-6
ASSYSGSASYNSPLH
>.|TRBV5-5|TRBJ1-2
ASSLVSGNYGYT
>.|TRBV27|TRBJ2-1
ASSSSVRGVYNEQF
>.|TRBV7-8|TRBJ2-7
ASSGGWGSTYEQY
>.|TRBV7-3|TRBJ2-3
ASSLGPNRDTQY
>.|TRBV12-3/TRBV12-4|TRBJ2-3
ASSFSGADTQY
>TRBD2|TRBV6-1|TRBJ2-7
ASIKASGGSSYEQY
>.|TRBV18|TRBJ2-7
ASSPPRSYEQY
>TRBD2|TRBV7-3|TRBJ2-1
ASSPSSGRGNEQF
>.|TRBV7-8|TRBJ2-7
ASSLSREQY
>TRBD2|TRBV12-3/TRBV12-4|TRBJ2-1
ASSFIAGSANNEQF
>.|TRBV18|TRBJ2-1
ASSPLGSSNNEQF
>TRBD1|TRBV18|TRBJ2-2
ASSPGTEGGGELF
>.|TRBV20-1|TRBJ2-1
SARDQILEQF
>TRBD2|TRBV6-2/TRBV6-3|TRBJ2-1
ASRSGIDEQF
>TRBD1|TRBV7-2|TRBJ1-6
ASSSGQPNSPLH
>TRBD2|TRBV5-1|TRBJ2-7
ASSPLAAPYEQY
>TRBD2|TRBV19|TRBJ2-2
ASSIEAGLAVTGELF
>.|TRBV4-1|TRBJ2-1
ASSLPLAHEQF
>.|TRBV12-3/TRBV12-4|TRBJ1-1
ASSLASGFTEAF
>.|TRBV6-5|TRBJ1-2
ASSYRRADGYT
>TRBD2|TRBV7-2|TRBJ2-7
ASSLGPGLAPNEQY
>TRBD2|TRBV10-3|TRBJ2-7
AISESGRNTYEQY
>TRBD1|TRBV20-1|TRBJ1-2
SASTQGGESGYT
>TRBD2|TRBV5-1|TRBJ2-1
ASSLALQRGYEQF
>.|TRBV12-3/TRBV12-4|TRBJ2-5
ASSTRRGQETQY
>TRBD1|TRBV6-1|TRBJ2-5
ASSDYRGALKAQY
>.|TRBV29-1|TRBJ1-1
SVEEGQKNTEAF
>.|TRBV4-2|TRBJ1-1
ASSQDPNTEAF
>TRBD1|TRBV5-1|TRBJ1-2
ASSLEPGGPYGYT
>TRBD2|TRBV7-3|TRBJ2-1
ASSLVSGTSGSSYNEQF
>.|TRBV4-1|TRBJ2-4
ASSQDRGVEIQY
>.|TRBV9|TRBJ1-2
ASSVELDGRSGYT
>TRBD2|TRBV10-3|TRBJ2-7
AISASSLLAGVYEQY
>TRBD2|TRBV20-1|TRBJ2-5
SAPGTSGTGSETQY
>.|TRBV12-3/TRBV12-4|TRBJ2-1
ASSFLGGSNEQF
>.|TRBV12-3/TRBV12-4|TRBJ2-1
ASRGTNEQF
>.|TRBV12-3/TRBV12-4|TRBJ2-1
ASSLRTGTPYNEQF
>.|TRBV9|TRBJ2-1
ASSAQIAELYNEQF
>.|TRBV20-1|TRBJ2-1
SARRMRDLPTNEQF
>TRBD2|TRBV5-1|TRBJ2-7
ASSLDGTSSYEQY
>.|TRBV12-3/TRBV12-4|TRBJ2-1
ASSVRDGEQF
>.|TRBV4-2|TRBJ2-1
ASSQYSAREQF
>TRBD2|TRBV20-1|TRBJ2-7
SARGLAGSYEQY
>.|TRBV5-1|TRBJ1-5
ASSLAGNQPQH
>TRBD1|TRBV2|TRBJ1-3
ASKYGGQGTSGNTIY
>.|TRBV29-1|TRBJ2-1
SGRKDSAYNEQF